This T cell receptor beta chain is from a study of graft-versus-host responses after intestinal transplantation. Across the whole study: Isolated intestinal, liver-intestinal, or multivisceral transplants had been given to the recipients. Recipients uniformly received anti-thymocyte globulin induction, followed by tacrolimus and steroids for approximately 3 years. The study's findings and limits: Where graft-donor T cell macrochimerism was present, patients had high graft-versus-host to host-versus-graft clonal ratios in allografts. Recipient marrow contained GvH clones, some of which appeared first in ileum or blood.

Only in-frame clones appear in the TCRdb table, and some are missing; sequencing was by immunoSEQ multiplex PCR. The sample holds roughly 89,000 clones, 91% seen once. Germline assignment: CDR1 SGHVS and CDR2 FQNEAQ. The CDR3 length is 19 residues. The V and J ends lost 3 bases and 1 base respectively, with 25 bases between them. Only one count was recorded for this clone. Its antigen is undetermined. The chain combines TRBV7-8 with TRBJ2-7; tentative D call: TRBD2 (5 bases). The specimen comprised unstimulated CD4+ T cells sorted from spleen or lymph node cells, sampled before intestinal transplant. The origin of this receptor is a human donor who received an intestinal transplant. The CDR3 DNA follows: TGTGCCAGCAGCTTCACGACGGGGTTTGGCGGCGTCACATCCTACGAGCAGTACTTC. It is translated as CASSFTTGFGGVTSYEQYF.